This T cell receptor beta chain was sequenced in a study of T cell responses to AZD1222 COVID-19 vaccine. The germline gives CDR1 MDHEN, CDR2 SYDVKM. V lost 5 bases and J lost 7; bases outside the gene matches: 13. The CDR3 consists of 15 residues. The assay was immunoSEQ multiplex PCR, and TCRdb's table has in-frame clones only and misses some. Of 65,000 or so clones listed, around 83% are singletons. The chain carries TRBV28 and TRBJ1-1; TRBD1 matches 7 bases. The sample in question was peripheral blood, obtained on day 0 of AZD1222 vaccination. This TCR was sampled from an adult in good health. The CDR3 loop is CASSQPGTVTNEAFF. DNA of the CDR3: TGTGCCAGCAGTCAACCCGGGACAGTTACCAATGAAGCTTTCTTT.